A selection of T cell receptor beta chains follows, all from one sample in a study of post-analysis software for immune sequencing data. MiXCR, run by TCRdb on the PCR reads, gives a single entry per CDR3 protein. The sample has 550,000 to 700,000 distinct CDR3 sequences, roughly 45% seen once. Sequenced input: blood. Receptors were obtained from a girl under 18 with multiple sclerosis. CDR3s include the opening cysteine and the closing phenylalanine or tryptophan. A D gene is named only where the DNA matches it firmly. Rows may omit the clone size; those that give it use once, few, many or a size class.

size,D,J,V,DNA,CDR3
.,.,TRBJ2-7,TRBV24-1,TGTGCCACCAGTGATTTGGTCGACTGGATGAACTACGAGCAGTACTTC,CATSDLVDWMNYEQYF
few,TRBD1,TRBJ2-7,TRBV29-1,TGCAGCGTCAGGACAGGGGGCACCTACGAGCAGTACTTC,CSVRTGGTYEQYF
.,TRBD1,TRBJ2-7,TRBV6-6,TGTGCCAGCACTCCCGGGACAGAGCTCTACGAGCAGTACTTC,CASTPGTELYEQYF
.,.,TRBJ2-7,TRBV12-3/TRBV12-4,TGTGCCAGCAGTTTAATAGATCCGGGGGCTACCAACGAGCAGTACTTC,CASSLIDPGATNEQYF
.,TRBD2,TRBJ2-7,TRBV12-3/TRBV12-4,TGTGCCAGCAGTCCGGGACCAGCGGGGAACGAGCAGTACTTC,CASSPGPAGNEQYF
.,.,TRBJ2-6,TRBV5-6,TGTGCCAGCAGCCATGGCGTCGGTAGACTCTCTGGGGCCAACGTCCTGACTTTC,CASSHGVGRLSGANVLTF
few,.,TRBJ2-5,TRBV29-1,TGCAGCGTTGCCCCTGGAGAGATCCAGTACTTC,CSVAPGEIQYF
.,.,TRBJ1-6,TRBV10-3,TGTGCCATCAGTGACCTCGGGACGGCGAATTCACCCCTCCACTTT,CAISDLGTANSPLHF
.,TRBD1,TRBJ1-6,TRBV4-2,TGTGCCAGCAGCCAAGATCCGACGACAGGGGGTTCACCCCTCCACTTT,CASSQDPTTGGSPLHF
.,TRBD1,TRBJ1-2,TRBV3-1,TGTGCCAGCAGCCGCGGACAGGGAAGGAGTGGCTACACCTTC,CASSRGQGRSGYTF
few,TRBD1,TRBJ2-7,TRBV29-1,TGCAGCGTGCGAGACAGGGAGACCTACGAGCAGTACTTC,CSVRDRETYEQYF
.,TRBD1,TRBJ1-2,TRBV10-3,TGTGCCATCGGGGGACAGGGGCCAAACTATGGCTACACCTTC,CAIGGQGPNYGYTF
.,.,TRBJ1-4,TRBV27,TGTGCCACCCCTACATGGGCAACTAATGAAAAACTGTTTTTT,CATPTWATNEKLFF
few,TRBD2,TRBJ2-3,TRBV20-1,TGCAGTGCCCCGACTAGCGGGGGGGCGGGCGGTACGCAGTATTTT,CSAPTSGGAGGTQYF
few,.,TRBJ2-1,TRBV2,TGTGCCAGCAGTGAGGACGGCTACAATGAGCAGTTCTTC,CASSEDGYNEQFF
.,TRBD2,TRBJ2-3,TRBV20-1,TGCAGTGCTAGGAATATTGAGCGGGGGAAAGCCAGCACAGATACGCAGTATTTT,CSARNIERGKASTDTQYF
.,TRBD1,TRBJ2-5,TRBV5-1,TGCGCCAGCGACACAGGGGGAGGAGAGACCCAGTACTTC,CASDTGGGETQYF
.,TRBD1,TRBJ2-7,TRBV7-9,TGTGCCAGCAGCTTTCCCACACCGGGACAGGGGGCGTGGGAGCAGTACTTC,CASSFPTPGQGAWEQYF
.,.,TRBJ2-5,TRBV10-3,TGTGCCATCAAAGGGGTTATTGGAGGAAAAGAGACCCAGTACTTC,CAIKGVIGGKETQYF
.,.,TRBJ2-1,TRBV4-1,TGCGCCAGCAGCCAAGCGGAGGGGAGCTCCTACAATGAGCAGTTCTTC,CASSQAEGSSYNEQFF
few,TRBD1,TRBJ1-5,TRBV29-1,TGCAGCGTTCAAACCGGGACAGGGGATCAGCCCCAGCATTTT,CSVQTGTGDQPQHF
few,TRBD1,TRBJ2-3,TRBV6-1,TGTGCCAGCACCCCCGGGACAGGGTGGCTGGGAGGCACAAGTACGCAGTATTTT,CASTPGTGWLGGTSTQYF
few,TRBD1,TRBJ2-7,TRBV12-3/TRBV12-4,TGTGCCAGCAGTTCCGAGGGGGCTAGCTCCTACGAGCAGTACTTC,CASSSEGASSYEQYF
.,TRBD1,TRBJ2-3,TRBV6-1,TGTGCCAGCAGTGCTTGGGACAGCACGGATACGCAGTATTTT,CASSAWDSTDTQYF
many,TRBD2,TRBJ2-3,TRBV20-1,TGCAGTGCGAGACTAGCAACAGATACGCAGTATTTT,CSARLATDTQYF
few,.,TRBJ2-1,TRBV28,TGTGCCAGCAGTTTTGCGATAAGGACTGAGCAGTTCTTC,CASSFAIRTEQFF
.,.,TRBJ1-1,TRBV6-6,TGTGCCAGCAGTTGGCTAACTATTACAGGGAACACTGAAGCTTTCTTT,CASSWLTITGNTEAFF
.,.,TRBJ2-3,TRBV2,TGTGCCAGCAAGCCGGGATCCACTGCAGATACGCAGTATTTT,CASKPGSTADTQYF
.,TRBD1,TRBJ2-5,TRBV20-1,TGCAGTGCTCGCCAGGGGGACCAAGAGACCCAGTACTTC,CSARQGDQETQYF
.,.,TRBJ2-7,TRBV12-3/TRBV12-4,TGTGCCAGCAGTTTAGTGCAGGGAAGGACCTACGAGCAGTACTTC,CASSLVQGRTYEQYF
few,.,TRBJ2-7,TRBV12-3/TRBV12-4,TGTGCCAGCAGTTTTGCATTCGGCGAGCAGTACTTC,CASSFAFGEQYF
.,.,TRBJ1-2,TRBV12-3/TRBV12-4,TGTGCCAGCAGTAGGCAGGGCGACGGTCCGAGGGGCTACACCTTC,CASSRQGDGPRGYTF
once,TRBD1,TRBJ1-5,TRBV5-1,TGCGCCAGCACCCAGACAGGGGATAGCAATCAGCCCCAGCATTTT,CASTQTGDSNQPQHF
.,.,TRBJ2-6,TRBV10-3,TGTGCCATCAGACCTAACGCGGGAAGGACGGACTCCGGGGCCAACGTCCTGACTTTC,CAIRPNAGRTDSGANVLTF
.,.,TRBJ1-2,TRBV7-2,TGTGCCAGCAGCTTAGGACTTGTAGCTAACTATGGCTACACCTTC,CASSLGLVANYGYTF
.,TRBD1,TRBJ1-2,TRBV24-1,TGTGCCACCAGTGATCAGGGGGCGCACTATGGCTACACCTTC,CATSDQGAHYGYTF
.,.,TRBJ2-5,TRBV3-1,TGTGCCAGCAGCCAAGATCACGGGAGCACCCAGTACTTC,CASSQDHGSTQYF
.,TRBD1,TRBJ2-3,TRBV29-1,TGCAGCGTTACGTGGACAGGGGGACCTACAGATACGCAGTATTTT,CSVTWTGGPTDTQYF
few,.,TRBJ2-5,TRBV7-9,TGTGCCAGCAGTCCAGGTGGGGCTGGATTGACCCAGTACTTC,CASSPGGAGLTQYF
.,TRBD1,TRBJ2-5,TRBV12-3/TRBV12-4,TGTGCCAGCAGTTTGGGGACAGCTAATGAGCAGTACTTC,CASSLGTANEQYF
.,.,TRBJ1-2,TRBV7-9,TGTGCCAGCAGTCGACTCTCTAGAGACTATGGCTACACCTTC,CASSRLSRDYGYTF
.,.,TRBJ1-1,TRBV6-5,TGTGCCAGCAGTTACTCGGGGGGAGAGCGAGCTTTCTTT,CASSYSGGERAFF
.,TRBD2,TRBJ2-1,TRBV12-5,TGTGCTAGTGGTTTGGTAACCAGCGGGGGCGCGAATGAGCAGTTCTTC,CASGLVTSGGANEQFF
.,.,TRBJ2-3,TRBV11-2,TGTGCCAGCAACCAGCTAGATACGCAGTATTTT,CASNQLDTQYF
.,.,TRBJ2-5,TRBV20-1,TGCAGTGCTACGGTCGGGCGAGAGACCCAGTACTTC,CSATVGRETQYF
few,.,TRBJ2-3,TRBV29-1,TGCAGCGTGAGGGGGGTTATCTCAGATACGCAGTATTTT,CSVRGVISDTQYF
many,.,TRBJ2-3,TRBV5-1,TGCGCCAGCAGCTTGCAGGGGCAGGGAGATACGCAGTATTTT,CASSLQGQGDTQYF
.,.,TRBJ2-5,TRBV20-1,TGCAGTGCTAGACAGACAGAACAAGAGACCCAGTACTTC,CSARQTEQETQYF
.,TRBD1,TRBJ1-1,TRBV12-3/TRBV12-4,TGTGCCAGCAGGCACAGGGACAGGGGCGCTGAAGCTTTCTTT,CASRHRDRGAEAFF
few,TRBD1,TRBJ1-5,TRBV12-3/TRBV12-4,TGTGCCAGCGGCGACAGGGGTACTCAGCCCCAGCATTTT,CASGDRGTQPQHF
.,TRBD1,TRBJ2-1,TRBV6-6,TGTGCCACTTCCGGGACAGGGATTTACAATGAGCAGTTCTTC,CATSGTGIYNEQFF
many,TRBD2,TRBJ2-1,TRBV12-3/TRBV12-4,TGTGCCAGCGGAGCGGGAGGGCCCTGGGATGAGCAGTTCTTC,CASGAGGPWDEQFF
.,.,TRBJ1-4,TRBV27,TGTGCATCACGGGGCGGCGATGAAAAACTGTTTTTT,CASRGGDEKLFF
once,.,TRBJ2-7,TRBV29-1,TGCAGCGTCCCTTCGGGACGGTCCTACGAGCAGTACTTC,CSVPSGRSYEQYF
.,.,TRBJ2-1,TRBV5-1,TGCGCCAGCAGCTGGGCGGGCTTAACCGGTTACAATGAGCAGTTCTTC,CASSWAGLTGYNEQFF